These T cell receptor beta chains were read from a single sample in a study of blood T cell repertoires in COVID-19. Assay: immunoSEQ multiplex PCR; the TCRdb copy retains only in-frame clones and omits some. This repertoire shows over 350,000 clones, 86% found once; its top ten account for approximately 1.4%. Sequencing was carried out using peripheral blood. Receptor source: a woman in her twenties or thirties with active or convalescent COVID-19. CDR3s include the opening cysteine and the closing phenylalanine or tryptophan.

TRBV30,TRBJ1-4,CALLRQTGSNEKLFF
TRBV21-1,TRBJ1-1,CASSWGQPSGAFMNTEAFF
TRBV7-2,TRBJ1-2,CASSLGAQGAFGGYTF
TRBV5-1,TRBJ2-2,CASSLAGGELFF
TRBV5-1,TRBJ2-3,CASSQGTSGGVTDTQYF
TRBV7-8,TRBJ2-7,CASSTTTSLAGGPRHPEQYF
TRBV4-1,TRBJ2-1,CASSLWTRAGDEQFF
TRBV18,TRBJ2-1,CASSPGAGVYNEQFF
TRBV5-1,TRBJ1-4,CASSSNNEKLFF
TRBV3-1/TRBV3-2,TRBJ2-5,CASSATSGKGETQYF
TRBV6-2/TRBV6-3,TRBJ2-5,CASSPQGVSETQYF
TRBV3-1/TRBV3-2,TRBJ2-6,CASSLDRGTSGANVLTF
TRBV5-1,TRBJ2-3,CASQTGAVTDTQYF
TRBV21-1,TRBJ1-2,CASSKNLTGKNLYGYTF
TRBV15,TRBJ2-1,CATSRTTGSGYEQFF
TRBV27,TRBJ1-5,CASSSGTGAYSNQPQHF
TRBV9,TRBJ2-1,CASSPRRLAGYNEQFF